Following are 10 T cell receptor beta chains from one sample sequenced in a study of cytomegalovirus exposure and HLA in healthy donors. The PCR made use of 60 Vbeta and 13 Jbeta primers. Assay used: immunoSEQ multiplex PCR; TCRdb lists only in-frame clones, some missing. The sample lists 150,000 to 200,000 clones, 83% occurring once. The sequenced sample was PBMCs. These receptors came from a man in his forties in good health and CMV-seropositive.

The V and J genes are TRBV28 and TRBJ1-1; D not resolved. The CDR3 extends over 12 amino acids. In germline, CDR1 is MDHEN, CDR2 SYDVKM. V gave up 5 bases and J gave up 6 bases, with 10 bases separating them. The CDR3 DNA reads as TGTGCCAGCAGTAGCGGGTTTTCTGAAGCTTTCTTT. Protein product: CASSSGFSEAFF. The full variable domain, completed using reference TRBV28 and TRBJ1-1, is DVKVTQSSRYLVKRTGEKVFLECVQDMDHENMFWYRQDPGLGLRLIYFSYDVKMKEKGDIPEGYSVSREKKERFSLILESASTNQTSMYLCASSSGFSEAFFGQGTRLTVV.

The chain has TRBV11-2 and TRBJ2-1, with 11 bases matching TRBD2. Germline V CDR1 and CDR2: SGHAT, FQNNGV. This CDR3 has 16 amino acids. Unmatched junction bases numbered 10, after V lost 5 bases and J lost 7 bases. The CDR3 DNA is TGTGCCAGCAGCATGAGGACTAGCGGGTTGGGGAATGAGCAGTTCTTC. Translation gives CASSMRTSGLGNEQFF.

The rearrangement links TRBV19 to TRBJ2-1, with D maybe TRBD1 (6 bases). Germline CDR1 is LNHDA and CDR2 is SQIVND (reference sequence). V lost 5 bases and J 0 bases, leaving 11 bases between the germline ends. The CDR3 length is 15 residues. CDR3 nucleotides: TGTGCCAGTAGTCGGGCAGGGGCCTCCTACAATGAGCAGTTCTTC. This translates into CASSRAGASYNEQFF.

This clone was picked up many times. The V and J genes are TRBV27 and TRBJ2-1; 9 bases agree with TRBD1. The germline CDR1 and CDR2 sequences are MNHEY and SMNVEV (reference sequence). The ends lost 8 bases at V and 7 bases at J; junction bases unmatched: 24. There are 19 residues in the CDR3. The CDR3 protein is CASPPLPGQGIELGNEQFF. The CDR3 DNA is TGTGCCAGCCCCCCCCTACCGGGACAGGGAATCGAACTGGGGAATGAGCAGTTCTTC.

To note about this clone: This specimen includes other DNA sequences encoding the same CDR3. The chain links TRBV5-1 to TRBJ2-1; perhaps TRBD1 as D (6 bases). The ends were cut back, 0 bases at V and 4 bases at J, with 8 bases in the middle. Germline values: CDR1 SGHRS, CDR2 YFSETQ. This CDR3 comprises 14 residues. This CDR3 reads CASSLDRAYNEQFF. CDR3 in DNA: TGCGCCAGCAGCTTGGACAGGGCATACAATGAGCAGTTCTTC.

The rearrangement joins TRBV4-2 to TRBJ2-7; 8 bases fit TRBD2. The CDR3 is made up of 19 amino acids. With 4 bases clipped from V and 0 bases from J, the junction kept 17 bases outside the gene matches. Per the germline V gene, CDR1 is LGHNA and CDR2 is YNFKEQ. The CDR3 nucleotides read TGTGCCAGCAGCCGTTCACCTCAACGGGGGGGTCTAAGCTCCTACGAGCAGTACTTC. Residues: CASSRSPQRGGLSSYEQYF.

The chain has TRBV10-3 and TRBJ1-1, with D possibly matching TRBD1 (6 bases). CDR3 length: 16 residues. V was clipped by 8 bases and J by 0 bases, with 19 bases between them. Germline V gives CDR1 ENHRY, CDR2 SYGVKD. Here the CDR3 DNA reads TGTGCCATCCGAAATCGGACAGTGATGATGAACACTGAAGCTTTCTTT. Translated: CAIRNRTVMMNTEAFF.

This chain links TRBV9 with TRBJ1-6; weak D call: TRBD1 (6 bases). The CDR3 sequence is 16 residues long. Germline CDR1 is SGDLS and CDR2 is YYNGEE. The V and J ends lost 3 bases and 9 bases respectively, with 19 bases between them. The CDR3 sequence: CASSAGGGQSGSPLHF. CDR3 coding DNA: TGTGCCAGCAGCGCCGGCGGGGGACAATCGGGTTCACCCCTCCACTTT.

This chain joins TRBV28 and TRBJ1-2, with TRBD1 matching over 7 bases. Trimming removed 7 bases from V and 0 bases from J; junction bases left unmatched: 14. Looked up from germline, CDR1 is MDHEN and CDR2 is SYDVKM. CDR3 length: 17 residues. The CDR3 protein is CASTPLAGGSPNYGYTF. In nucleotides, the CDR3 is TGTGCCAGCACTCCATTAGCAGGGGGGTCCCCTAACTATGGCTACACCTTC.

The chain joins TRBV9 to TRBJ1-2; D remains ambiguous. The CDR3 sequence is 15 residues long. Germline CDR1 SGDLS, CDR2 YYNGEE. V shed 3 bases and J shed 6 bases, with 18 bases lying between them. CDR3 DNA sequence: TGTGCCAGCAGCGCCCAGTTGTTGTTCGATCATGGCTACACCTTC. This encodes CASSAQLLFDHGYTF.